The source of this T cell receptor beta chain is a study of blood T cells in healthy people across ages. Germline-derived CDR1 and CDR2 are LGHNA and YSLEER. The CDR3 runs to 13 residues. A second 7 to 11 cycle PCR used barcoded and J-beta primers. TCRdb ran MiXCR on the 5' RACE reads and lists one entry per CDR3 protein. The sample records about 570,000 distinct CDR3 sequences, about 25% being singletons. This clonotype was counted only a few times. J is TRBJ2-5 and V is TRBV4-3; either TRBD1 or TRBD2 may fit D (5 bases each). The J call may be faulty, since TRBJ2-7 better matches the DNA end. The source material was blood. The sequence derives from a woman in her seventies in good health. The CDR3 DNA sequence: TGCGCCAGCAGCAGGGGAGTTGCCTACGAGCAGTACTTC. Its translation is CASSRGVAYEQYF.